The 10 T cell receptor beta chains listed next were all sequenced from one sample in a study of T cell responses to AZD1222 COVID-19 vaccine (dated by TCRdb to the early 2020s). Preparation of the library involved the immunoSEQ multiplex PCR assay. Held by TCRdb, this immuneACCESS table contains in-frame sequences only and omits some clones. Under half of the omission traces to an unresolved V gene where checked; the cause of the rest is unknown. Within this sample are roughly 93,000 clones, with just under 90% of them counted one time only. About 3% of the sample belongs to the ten largest clones. Taken with the paper, the label for time point translates to: baseline before first vaccination. Read against the paper, the sample's treatment or condition label means: meningococcal conjugate vaccine given as trial control. Sequences were derived from peripheral blood, sampled on day 0 of MenACWY control vaccination. Receptors were obtained from an adult in good health.

The chain couples TRBV9 to TRBJ2-2; the D is unclear. The CDR3 runs to 13 residues. The germline V gene has CDR1 SGDLS and CDR2 YYNGEE. Trimming left V 5 bases short and J 7 bases short, with 12 bases between. In DNA form, the CDR3 reads TGTGCCAGCAGTCGCGAGGTGGACGGGGAGCTGTTTTTT. This gives the protein CASSREVDGELFF. The full variable domain, rest sourced from reference TRBV9 and TRBJ2-2, is DSGVTQTPKHLITATGQRVTLRCSPRSGDLSVYWYQQSLDQGLQFLIQYYNGEERAKGNILERFSAQQFPDLHSELNLSSLELGDSALYFCASSREVDGELFFGEGSRLTVL.

The gene calls are TRBV5-1 and TRBJ2-7, with D unclear. Trimming removed 3 bases at V and 6 bases at J, with 16 bases between. The CDR3 runs 14 residues. From germline, CDR1 is SGHRS and CDR2 YFSETQ. The CDR3 is CASSWTGLSSEQYF. DNA for the CDR3: TGCGCCAGCAGCTGGACGGGCCTCAGCAGCGAGCAGTACTTC.

This chain connects TRBV10-1 to TRBJ2-3; 16 bases fit TRBD2. J gave up 3 bases and V 6 bases, and 6 bases lay outside the gene matches. The CDR3 contains 17 residues. The germline V gene has CDR1 WNHNN and CDR2 SYGVQD (reference sequence). CDR3 region: CASRPGLAGGPTDTQYF. The DNA for the CDR3 is TGCGCCAGCAGACCGGGACTAGCGGGGGGGCCGACAGATACGCAGTATTTT.

The chain recombines TRBV5-1 with TRBJ1-3; D call uncertain. Germline assignment: CDR1 SGHRS and CDR2 YFSETQ. The CDR3 runs to 13 residues. The ends were cut back, 2 bases at V and 0 bases at J, with 3 bases in the middle. The CDR3 region is CASSLSSGNTIYF. CDR3 DNA sequence: TGCGCCAGCAGCTTAAGCTCTGGAAACACCATATATTTT.

This clone was counted a single time. V and J are TRBV6-5 and TRBJ2-7; TRBD1 matches 9 bases. The CDR3 is 12 residues long. Germline V gives CDR1 MNHEY, CDR2 SVGAGI. Unmatched junction bases numbered 3, after V lost 8 bases and J lost 4 bases. The CDR3 loop reads CASGQGLYEQYF. For the CDR3, the DNA is TGTGCCAGCGGACAGGGGCTGTACGAGCAGTACTTC.

V and J are TRBV2 and TRBJ1-1; no reliable D call. Germline assignment: CDR1 SNHLY and CDR2 FYNNEI. V was shortened by 1 base and J by 0 bases, with 6 bases between the two germline ends. The CDR3 covers 14 residues. Here the CDR3 reads CASSEVTLNTEAFF. CDR3 coding DNA: TGTGCCAGCAGTGAAGTCACATTGAACACTGAAGCTTTCTTT.

This chain joins TRBV5-1 and TRBJ2-3, with D perhaps assigned TRBD1 or TRBD2 (5 bases each). Germline V gene sequence: CDR1 SGHRS, CDR2 YFSETQ. V lost 7 bases, J lost 0 bases, and 15 bases lay in between. The CDR3 covers 15 residues. The CDR3 spells CASASAGTSTDTQYF. As DNA, the CDR3 is TGCGCCAGCGCCTCCGCAGGGACGAGCACAGATACGCAGTATTTT.

The chain couples TRBV6-5 to TRBJ2-3; tentatively, D is TRBD1 (5 bases). Trimming took 0 bases from V and 11 from J, leaving 15 bases between them. The CDR3 length is 14 residues. Looked up from germline, CDR1 is MNHEY and CDR2 is SVGAGI. The CDR3 loop reads CASSYSTALRGQYF. In nucleotides, the CDR3 is TGTGCCAGCAGTTACTCGACGGCTTTAAGGGGGCAGTATTTT.

The chain employs TRBV9 and TRBJ1-3, with D unclear. The CDR3 is 16 amino acids. V dropped 5 bases and J dropped 2 bases, with 17 bases sitting between them. Germline V gives CDR1 SGDLS, CDR2 YYNGEE. DNA for the CDR3: TGTGCCAGCAGTGCCGGAAACCCCCTCACTGGAAACACCATATATTTT. This translates into CASSAGNPLTGNTIYF.

The rearrangement joins TRBV25-1 to TRBJ2-1; TRBD2 is a possible D gene (6 bases). The CDR3 is 16 residues long. With 3 bases removed from V and 0 bases from J, the gap between germline ends came to 12 bases. CDR1 and CDR2 (germline): MGHDK, SYGVNS. This chain's CDR3 is CASSDSGVSSYNEQFF. CDR3 nucleotide sequence: TGTGCCAGCAGTGATTCGGGGGTGAGCTCCTACAATGAGCAGTTCTTC. The full variable domain, its missing parts supplied by reference TRBV25-1 and TRBJ2-1, is EADIYQTPRYLVIGTGKKITLECSQTMGHDKMYWYQQDPGMELHLIHYSYGVNSTEKGDLSSESTVSRIRTEHFPLTLESARPSHTSQYLCASSDSGVSSYNEQFFGPGTRLTVL.